The TCR beta chain described here comes from a study of cytomegalovirus exposure and HLA in healthy donors. In the case of this clone: Its antigen is undetermined.

Findings and limits, study-wide: The majority of TCR sequences were rare, yet some public TCRs appeared in many donors. The later analysis indicated that the majority of CMV-associated TCR beta chains appeared HLA-restricted.

The PCR had 60 Vbeta and 13 Jbeta primers. The protocol was immunoSEQ multiplex PCR, while the TCRdb copy is restricted to in-frame clones and leaves out a portion. This sample has 150,000 or so clones, with 60% to 85% found just once. The CDR3 contains 17 residues. The trim removed 2 bases at V and 1 base at J, leaving 10 bases unmatched. The germline V gene has CDR1 SEHNR and CDR2 FQNEAQ (reference sequence). The source material was PBMCs. The rearrangement joins TRBV7-9 to TRBJ1-2, with 7 bases lining up with TRBD1. The receptor's source is a man aged 40-49 years in good health and CMV-seropositive. The CDR3 nucleotides read TGTGCCAGCAGCTTAATACAGGGGAACGGAAGTAACTATGGCTACACCTTC. Translation: CASSLIQGNGSNYGYTF. Complete variable domain (other parts from reference TRBV7-9 and TRBJ1-2): DTGVSQNPRHKITKRGQNVTFRCDPISEHNRLYWYRQTLGQGPEFLTYFQNEAQLEKSRLLSDRFSAERPKGSFSTLEIQRTEQGDSAMYLCASSLIQGNGSNYGYTFGSGTRLTVV.